These 13 T cell receptor beta chains came from one sample sequenced in a study of human T cells and chemical hapten exposure. TCRdb reanalysed the RACE reads using MiXCR and keeps one entry per CDR3 protein. Among fewer than 90,000 distinct CDR3 sequences listed, 6% to 8.5% were seen once. As to time point: patch test 2, 6 weeks after DPC sensitization. Treatment denoted: therapeutic diphenylcyclopropenone sensitization with weekly scalp DPC. This specimen consisted of whole blood, obtained in connection with sensitization to the hapten diphenylcyclopropenone (DPC). All receptors come from a woman aged 25 to 39 with alopecia areata. Some clones in this sample may be carry-over from other donors' samples.

This clonotype has at least ten counts. The rearrangement joins TRBV7-9 to TRBJ2-1, with 9 bases fitting TRBD2. This CDR3 has 16 residues. Germline V CDR1 and CDR2: SEHNR, FQNEAQ (reference sequence). Germline trimming cut 1 base from V and 0 bases from J; bases unmatched to any gene: 1. In nucleotides, the CDR3 is TGTGCCAGCAGCTTAGGGCGGGGGGGCTCCTACAATGAGCAGTTCTTC. It is translated as CASSLGRGGSYNEQFF.

This clonotype was seen repeatedly, ten times or more. This chain connects TRBV27 to TRBJ2-7; D gene unclear. The CDR3 spans 13 residues. The germline CDR1 and CDR2 sequences are MNHEY and SMNVEV (reference sequence). Trimming stripped 5 bases from V and 1 base from J, with 9 bases between. For the CDR3, the DNA is TGTGCCAGCAGTCCCGAGTTGTCCTACGAGCAGTACTTC. This encodes CASSPELSYEQYF.

The chain is built from TRBV7-9 and TRBJ2-5, with 8 nucleotides matching TRBD1. CDR3 size: 17 residues. V shed 1 base and J 0 bases; nucleotides not matched to a gene: 7. CDR1 and CDR2 (germline): SEHNR, FQNEAQ (reference sequence). The CDR3 DNA is TGTGCCAGCAGCTTAGGCGGGACAGGTTCCCACCAAGAGACCCAGTACTTC. It yields the protein CASSLGGTGSHQETQYF.

This clonotype was picked up a small number of times. The chain carries TRBV6-6 and TRBJ2-1; 14 bases are shared with TRBD2. Looked up from germline, CDR1 is MNHNY and CDR2 is SVGAGI (reference sequence). After removal of 5 bases from V and 6 bases from J, the junction contained 6 bases not matched to a gene. CDR3 size: 16 residues. CDR3 region: CASSRSGTSGGNEQFF. DNA for the CDR3: TGTGCCAGCAGTCGATCGGGGACTAGCGGGGGCAATGAGCAGTTCTTC.

This clonotype was recorded a few times. The J gene is TRBJ1-5, the V gene TRBV5-6; D not resolved. V was cut by 3 bases and J by 7 bases, with 14 bases left in between. This CDR3 spans 14 amino acids. The germline gives CDR1 SGHDT, CDR2 YYEEEE. The CDR3 loop is CASSSAAERQPQHF. The CDR3 bases are TGTGCCAGCAGCTCGGCGGCAGAGAGGCAGCCCCAGCATTTT.

This clonotype occurred many times. The rearrangement uses TRBV2 and TRBJ1-2; D unresolved. The CDR3 spans 15 residues. Trimming stripped 4 bases from V and 3 bases from J, with 15 bases between. Germline CDR1 and CDR2: SNHLY and FYNNEI. Written as DNA, the CDR3 is TGTGCCAGCAGTGGTGGAGGCCCGGTTGACTATGGCTACACCTTC. It encodes CASSGGGPVDYGYTF.

This clonotype was counted many times. V is TRBV20-1 and J is TRBJ2-3; D call uncertain. V gave up 6 bases and J gave up 0 bases, with 10 bases separating them. CDR3 length: 13 amino acids. CDR1 is DFQATT, CDR2 SNEGSKA, per germline (reference sequence). The CDR3, as DNA: TGCAGTGCAATCCGTCCTAGCACAGATACGCAGTATTTT. Translating gives CSAIRPSTDTQYF.

This clonotype appeared a few times. The J gene is TRBJ1-1, the V gene TRBV7-6; TRBD1 matches 7 bases. From germline, CDR1 is SGHVS and CDR2 FNYEAQ. V gave up 1 base and J gave up 5 bases; unmatched junction bases: 7. The CDR3 is made up of 15 amino acids. This CDR3 is CASSLVSTGDTEAFF. CDR3 bases: TGTGCCAGCAGCTTAGTCTCAACAGGGGATACTGAAGCTTTCTTT.

This clonotype occurred many times. The V call is TRBV6-5, the J call TRBJ2-7; D call uncertain. V was trimmed by 6 bases and J by 6 bases, leaving 18 bases between them. The CDR3 runs to 14 residues. The germline V gene has CDR1 MNHEY and CDR2 SVGAGI. The CDR3 region is CASSQREKASEQYF. For the CDR3, the DNA is TGTGCCAGCAGCCAAAGGGAAAAAGCGAGCGAGCAGTACTTC.

With regard to this clonotype: Relative to the germline gene, one junction end is altered; a read error may explain this. This rearrangement joins TRBV4-1 to TRBJ1-2; no definite D call. The germline CDR1 and CDR2 sequences are MGHRA and YSYEKL. The CDR3 runs 14 residues. CDR3 amino acids: CASSQDPRNYDYTF. CDR3 DNA: TGCGCCAGCAGCCAAGATCCGCGTAACTATGACTACACCTTC.

The genes are TRBV7-8 and TRBJ1-4, with 10 positions matching TRBD1. CDR3 length equals 15 residues. The germline V gene encodes CDR1 SGHVS and CDR2 FQNEAQ. Trimming at V came to 5 bases and at J to 2 bases, leaving 2 bases not matched to a gene. The CDR3, as DNA: TGTGCCAGCAGCCTGACAGGGGGCACTAATGAAAAACTGTTTTTT. Translation gives CASSLTGGTNEKLFF. The whole variable domain, filled in from reference TRBV7-8 and TRBJ1-4, reads GAGVSQSPRYKVAKRGQDVALRCDPISGHVSLFWYQQALGQGPEFLTYFQNEAQLDKSGLPSDRFFAERPEGSVSTLKIQRTQQEDSAVYLCASSLTGGTNEKLFFGSGTQLSVL.

This clonotype was counted at least ten times. The J gene is TRBJ2-7, the V gene TRBV20-1; D unclear. Trimming shortened V by 1 base and J by 3 bases, and 10 bases separated the two germline ends. Germline V lookup: CDR1 DFQATT, CDR2 SNEGSKA (reference sequence). This CDR3 comprises 13 residues. The CDR3 nucleotides are TGCAGTGCTAGAGGGAATGAATTCTACGAGCAGTACTTC. This sequence encodes CSARGNEFYEQYF.

This clonotype appeared many times. The chain recombines TRBV29-1 with TRBJ2-3; TRBD1 is a possible D gene (9 bases). V was pared by 2 bases and J by 4 bases, with 28 bases between. The germline V gene has CDR1 SQVTM and CDR2 ANQGSEA. The CDR3 runs 19 residues. CDR3: CSVERGQGLQRGYPDTQYF. For the CDR3, the DNA is TGCAGCGTTGAAAGGGGACAGGGACTACAGCGGGGGTACCCAGATACGCAGTATTTT.